This paragraph covers one T cell receptor beta chain sequence. Source study methods: For nucleated cells, counts were estimated from reference gene primer amplification. Method: immunoSEQ multiplex PCR; TCRdb's copy keeps in-frame clones and lacks some. For V, J and clone size, that table is used; D and trimming come from the DNA. The repertoire includes around 220,000 clones, around 88% of them detected once, and more than 1.4% sits in the top ten. The sample belongs to a study of blood T cell repertoires in COVID-19. About the research overall: The samples span acute and convalescent COVID-19 from the United States, Italy and Spain. T cells, B-cell-depleted T cells, or PBMCs supplied cDNA or gDNA.

With 2 bases clipped from V and 7 bases from J, the junction kept 12 bases outside the gene matches. CDR1 KGHDR and CDR2 SFDVKD come from the germline V gene. This CDR3 is built from 17 residues. The sample comprised peripheral blood. The rearrangement links TRBV24-1 to TRBJ1-2; 10 bases align to TRBD1. This sequence originates from a young man with active or convalescent COVID-19. CDR3 coding DNA: TGTGCCACCAGTGATTCGACTTGGACAGGGGGAAGGAGTGGCTACACCTTC. It encodes CATSDSTWTGGRSGYTF.